This T cell receptor beta chain was documented in a study of cytomegalovirus exposure and HLA in healthy donors. With 0 bases clipped from V and 7 bases from J, the junction kept 5 bases outside the gene matches. The CDR3 is 14 amino acids. Germline lookup yields CDR1 SGHTA and CDR2 FQGNSA. This clone has only a few counts. The antigen is undetermined. Points from the study as a whole: Immune exposure was documented only through CMV serostatus.

PCR was performed using 60 Vbeta and 13 Jbeta primers. Clones were read by immunoSEQ multiplex PCR, and TCRdb kept only the in-frame ones, dropping some. The data contain under 200,000 clones, around 84% of them singletons. The chain links TRBV7-2 to TRBJ1-1; 7 nucleotides agree with TRBD1. This receptor was taken from a woman younger than 30 in good health and CMV-seronegative. Material: PBMCs. CDR3 nucleotide sequence: TGTGCCAGCAGCTTAGCCAGGGACAGAAATGAAGCTTTCTTT. Its translation: CASSLARDRNEAFF.